This TCR beta chain emerged from a study of blood T cell repertoires in COVID-19. Study overall: Italy, Spain and the United States were the sources of the convalescent and acute COVID-19 samples. Sources were T cells, B-cell-depleted T cells, or PBMCs; the material itself was cDNA or gDNA.

V was shortened by 4 bases and J by 2 bases, with 9 bases between the two germline ends. CDR1 is LGHDT, CDR2 YNNKEL, per germline (reference sequence). The CDR3 has 15 amino acids. Original processing notes: How many nucleated cells were present was estimated from reference gene primer amplification. The table came from immunoSEQ multiplex PCR; TCRdb's copy has only in-frame clones and leaves some out. V and J calls and clone size are given by that table; D and trimming were obtained from the DNA. The table records 200,000 to 300,000 clones, 83% of them present only once. The rearrangement joins TRBV3-1 (or the pseudogene TRBV3-2) to TRBJ2-6; maybe TRBD1 (5 bases). The TCR sequence derives from a human donor in a cohort sampled during active COVID-19. The sample consisted of peripheral blood. CDR3 sequence: CASSPRVAGANVLTF. The CDR3 DNA follows: TGTGCCAGCAGCCCCAGGGTCGCTGGGGCCAACGTCCTGACTTTC.